This TCR beta chain stems from a study of cytomegalovirus exposure and HLA in healthy donors. General study results and limits: What a later analysis showed was that several of the most significant clusters appeared linked to common viral pathogens. V- and J-gene trimming in TCR beta was tied to a missense DCLRE1C variant by an analysis performed later. Clonal expansion, a later analysis showed, was greater in HLA-associated TCR beta chains than in equally common others. Roughly uniform depth of sequencing across donors was assumed in presence/absence analyses.

Germline V gives CDR1 SGHTA, CDR2 FQGTGA. This CDR3 is 15 amino acids long. Deletions cut 2 bases from V and 2 bases from J, with 11 bases between. 13 Jbeta primers and 60 Vbeta primers were used for the PCR. Generated by immunoSEQ multiplex PCR, the TCRdb table keeps only in-frame clones and is missing some. The sample has 100,000 to 150,000 clones; 81% are singletons. To note about this clone: The antigen is not known.

The clonotype originates from a man aged 18-30 years in good health and CMV-seronegative. The sample comprised PBMCs. The chain employs TRBV7-3 and TRBJ2-3; the D gene is possibly TRBD1 (5 bases). CDR3: CASSLYGANTDTQYF. CDR3 coding DNA: TGTGCCAGCAGCTTATATGGGGCCAACACAGATACGCAGTATTTT.